The clone carrying this T cell receptor beta chain was seen a handful of times. This entry comes from a study of identical twins. With 2 bases removed from V and 3 bases from J, the gap between germline ends came to 7 bases. The CDR3 is made up of 13 amino acids. Germline V CDR1 and CDR2: LGHDT, YNNKEL (reference sequence). TCRdb reprocessed the 5' RACE reads via MiXCR and lists one record per CDR3 protein. The table has about 790,000 distinct CDR3 sequences, roughly 20% seen once; the top ten hold around 13%. This sample was shared with a second study, whose subject was T cells expressing NK-cell markers.

The source material was PBMCs. The TCR originated in a young woman in good health. The chain couples TRBV3-1 to TRBJ1-1; D call uncertain. DNA for the CDR3: TGTGCCAGCAGCCAACCTGGTTACACTGAAGCTTTCTTT. Its translation: CASSQPGYTEAFF.